The present entry profiles one T cell receptor (beta chain) with its context. One end of the junction does not line up with germline, which may come from a read error. This entry comes from a study of identical twins. The cDNA had a unique molecular identifier and a template-switch universal primer site. TCRdb used MiXCR to reprocess the 5' RACE reads, holding one entry per CDR3 protein. The sample shows more than 1.5 million distinct CDR3 sequences, under 35% of them seen only once. Healthy Caucasians supplied all donations. The sequenced sample was cord blood. The source of this sequence is a newborn girl in good health.

Here the CDR3 reads CASREGGPDAFF. CDR3 in DNA: TGTGCCAGCAGGGAAGGTGGGCCCGACGCTTTCTTT. The J gene is TRBJ1-1, the V gene TRBV2; D unclear. Germline CDR1 is SNHLY and CDR2 is FYNNEI. The CDR3 runs to 12 residues.